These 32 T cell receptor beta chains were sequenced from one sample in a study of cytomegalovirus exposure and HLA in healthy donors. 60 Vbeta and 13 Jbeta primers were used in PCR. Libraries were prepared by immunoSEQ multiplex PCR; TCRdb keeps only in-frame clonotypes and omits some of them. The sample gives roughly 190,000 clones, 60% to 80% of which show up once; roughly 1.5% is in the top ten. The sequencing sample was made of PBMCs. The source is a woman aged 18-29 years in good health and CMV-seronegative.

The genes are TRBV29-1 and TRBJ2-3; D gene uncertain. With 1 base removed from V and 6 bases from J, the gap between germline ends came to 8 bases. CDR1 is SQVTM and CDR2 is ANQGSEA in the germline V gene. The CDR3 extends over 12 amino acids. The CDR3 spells CSVEVFGDTQYF. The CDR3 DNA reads TGCAGCGTTGAAGTTTTTGGCGATACGCAGTATTTT.

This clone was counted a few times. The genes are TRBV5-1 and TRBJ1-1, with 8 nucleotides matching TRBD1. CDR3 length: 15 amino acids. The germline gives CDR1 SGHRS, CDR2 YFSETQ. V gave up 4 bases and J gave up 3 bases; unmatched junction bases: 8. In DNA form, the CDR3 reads TGCGCCAGCAGCCCGGACAGGGTCTGGGACACTGAAGCTTTCTTT. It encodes CASSPDRVWDTEAFF.

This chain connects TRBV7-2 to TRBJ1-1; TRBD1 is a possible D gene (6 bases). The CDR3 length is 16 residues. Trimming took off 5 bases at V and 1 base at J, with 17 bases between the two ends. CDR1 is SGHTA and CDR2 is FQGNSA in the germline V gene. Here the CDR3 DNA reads TGTGCCAGCAGCACCCGGACAGTCCCCCCGAACACTGAAGCTTTCTTT. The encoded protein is CASSTRTVPPNTEAFF.

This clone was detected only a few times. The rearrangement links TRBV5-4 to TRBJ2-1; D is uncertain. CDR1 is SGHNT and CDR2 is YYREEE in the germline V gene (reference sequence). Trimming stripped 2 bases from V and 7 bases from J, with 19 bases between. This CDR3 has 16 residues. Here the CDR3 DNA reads TGTGCCAGCAGCTTTGCTTGGAGTAGTCGGGTAAATGAGCAGTTCTTC. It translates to CASSFAWSSRVNEQFF.

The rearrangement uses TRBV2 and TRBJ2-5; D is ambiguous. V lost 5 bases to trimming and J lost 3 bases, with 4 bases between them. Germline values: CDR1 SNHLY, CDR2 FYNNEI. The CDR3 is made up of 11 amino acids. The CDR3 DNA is TGTGCCAGCAGTCGAGAAGAGACCCAGTACTTC. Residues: CASSREETQYF.

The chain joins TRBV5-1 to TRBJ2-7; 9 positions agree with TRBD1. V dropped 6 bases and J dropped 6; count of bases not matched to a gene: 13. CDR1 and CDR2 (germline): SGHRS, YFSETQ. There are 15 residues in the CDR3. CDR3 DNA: TGCGCCAGCACCCTCTTAGGGGGACAGGGCACCGAGCAGTACTTC. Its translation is CASTLLGGQGTEQYF.

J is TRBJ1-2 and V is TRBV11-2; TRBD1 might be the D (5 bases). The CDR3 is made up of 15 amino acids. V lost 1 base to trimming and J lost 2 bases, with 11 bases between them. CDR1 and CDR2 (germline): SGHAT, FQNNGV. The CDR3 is CASSLGAGWNYGYTF. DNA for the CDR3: TGTGCCAGCAGCTTAGGAGCAGGGTGGAACTATGGCTACACCTTC.

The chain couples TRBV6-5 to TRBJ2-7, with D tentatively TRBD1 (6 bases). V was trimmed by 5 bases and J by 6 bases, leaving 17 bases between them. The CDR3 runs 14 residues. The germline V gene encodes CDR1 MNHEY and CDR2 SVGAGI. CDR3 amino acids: CASSPSSTGIEQYF. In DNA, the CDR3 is TGTGCCAGCAGTCCCTCCTCGACAGGAATCGAGCAGTACTTC.

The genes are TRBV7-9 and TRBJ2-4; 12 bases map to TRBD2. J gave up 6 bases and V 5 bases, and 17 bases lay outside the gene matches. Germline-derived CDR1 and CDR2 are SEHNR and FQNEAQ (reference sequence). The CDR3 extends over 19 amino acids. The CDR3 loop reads CASSPGMGLAGPGGNIQYF. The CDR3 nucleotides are TGTGCCAGCAGCCCGGGTATGGGACTAGCGGGTCCTGGGGGAAACATTCAGTACTTC.

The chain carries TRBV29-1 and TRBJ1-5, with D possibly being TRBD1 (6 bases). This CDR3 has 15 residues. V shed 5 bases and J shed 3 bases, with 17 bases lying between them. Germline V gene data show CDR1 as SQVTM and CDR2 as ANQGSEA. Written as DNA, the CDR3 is TGCAGCGTTAAGGGGGGGGGAGGGCTCAATCAGCCCCAGCATTTT. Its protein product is CSVKGGGGLNQPQHF. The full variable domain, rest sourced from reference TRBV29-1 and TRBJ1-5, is SAVISQKPSRDICQRGTSLTIQCQVDSQVTMMFWYRQQPGQSLTLIATANQGSEATYESGFVIDKFPISRPNLTFSTLTVSNMSPEDSSIYLCSVKGGGGLNQPQHFGDGTRLSIL.

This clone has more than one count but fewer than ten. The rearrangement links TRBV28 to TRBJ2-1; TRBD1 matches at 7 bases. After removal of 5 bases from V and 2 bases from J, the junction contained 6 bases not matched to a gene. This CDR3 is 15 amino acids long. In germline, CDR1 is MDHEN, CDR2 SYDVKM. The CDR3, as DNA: TGTGCCAGCAGTCTCGCCGGGACAGCCTACAATGAGCAGTTCTTC. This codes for CASSLAGTAYNEQFF.

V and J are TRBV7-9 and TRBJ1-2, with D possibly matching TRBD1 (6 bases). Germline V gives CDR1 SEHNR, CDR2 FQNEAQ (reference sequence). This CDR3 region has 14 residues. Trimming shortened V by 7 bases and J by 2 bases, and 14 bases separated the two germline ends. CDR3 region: CASTLSQGNYGYTF. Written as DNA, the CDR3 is TGTGCCAGCACCCTAAGTCAGGGGAACTATGGCTACACCTTC.

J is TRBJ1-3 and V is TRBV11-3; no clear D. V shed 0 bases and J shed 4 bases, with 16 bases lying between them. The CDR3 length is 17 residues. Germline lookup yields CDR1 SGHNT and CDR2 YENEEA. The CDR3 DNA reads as TGTGCCAGCAGCTTAGATGAGGCAAAATACTCCGGAAACACCATATATTTT. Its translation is CASSLDEAKYSGNTIYF.

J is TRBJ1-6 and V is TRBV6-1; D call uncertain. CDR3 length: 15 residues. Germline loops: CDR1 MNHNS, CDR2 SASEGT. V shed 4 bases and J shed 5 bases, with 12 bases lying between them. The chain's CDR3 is CASSAGTADNSPLHF. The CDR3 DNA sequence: TGTGCCAGCAGTGCTGGAACAGCAGATAATTCACCCCTCCACTTT.

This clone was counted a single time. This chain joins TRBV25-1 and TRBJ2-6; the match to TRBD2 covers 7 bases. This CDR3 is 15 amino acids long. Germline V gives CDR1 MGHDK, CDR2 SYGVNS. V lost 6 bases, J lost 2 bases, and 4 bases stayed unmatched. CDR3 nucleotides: TGTGCCAGCAGCGGCGCGGGAGCTGGGGCCAACGTCCTGACTTTC. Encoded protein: CASSGAGAGANVLTF.

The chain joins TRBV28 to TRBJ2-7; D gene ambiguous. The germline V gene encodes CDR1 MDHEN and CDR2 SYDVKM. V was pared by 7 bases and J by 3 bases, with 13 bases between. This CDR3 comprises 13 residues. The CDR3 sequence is CASMFGAYYEQYF. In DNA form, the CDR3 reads TGTGCCAGCATGTTTGGAGCCTACTACGAGCAGTACTTC.

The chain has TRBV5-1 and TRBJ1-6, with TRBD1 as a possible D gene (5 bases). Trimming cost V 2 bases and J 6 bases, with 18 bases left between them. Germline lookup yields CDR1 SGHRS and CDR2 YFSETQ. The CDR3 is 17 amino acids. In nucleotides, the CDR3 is TGCGCCAGCAGCTTTTGGCAGGGAAGTCAGGGTAATTCACCCCTCCACTTT. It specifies CASSFWQGSQGNSPLHF.

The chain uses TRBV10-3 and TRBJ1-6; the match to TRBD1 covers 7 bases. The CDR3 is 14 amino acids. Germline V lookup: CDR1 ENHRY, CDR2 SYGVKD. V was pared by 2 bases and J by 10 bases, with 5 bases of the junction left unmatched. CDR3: CAISETGANSPLHF. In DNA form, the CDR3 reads TGTGCCATCAGTGAGACAGGGGCCAACTCACCCCTCCACTTT.

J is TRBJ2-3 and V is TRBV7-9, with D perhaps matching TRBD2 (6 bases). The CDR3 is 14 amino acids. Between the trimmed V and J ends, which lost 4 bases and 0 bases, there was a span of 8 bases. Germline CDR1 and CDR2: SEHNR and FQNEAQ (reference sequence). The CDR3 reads CASSSDYSTDTQYF. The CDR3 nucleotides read TGTGCCAGCAGCTCGGACTATAGCACAGATACGCAGTATTTT.

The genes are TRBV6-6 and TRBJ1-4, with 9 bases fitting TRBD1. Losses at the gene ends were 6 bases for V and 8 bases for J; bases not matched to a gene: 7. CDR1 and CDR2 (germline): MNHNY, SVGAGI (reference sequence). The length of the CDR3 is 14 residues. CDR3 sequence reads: CASSEGQGGEKLFF. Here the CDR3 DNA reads TGTGCCAGCAGCGAGGGACAGGGAGGCGAAAAACTGTTTTTT.

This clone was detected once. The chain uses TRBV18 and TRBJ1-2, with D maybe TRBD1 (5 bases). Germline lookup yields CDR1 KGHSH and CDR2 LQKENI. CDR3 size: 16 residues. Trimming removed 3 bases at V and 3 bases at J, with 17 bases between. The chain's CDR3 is CASSPSLEGLDYGYTF. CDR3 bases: TGTGCCAGCTCACCCTCCCTGGAGGGGTTAGACTATGGCTACACCTTC.

CDR3: CASSYGGQGRGNTIYF. CDR3 in DNA: TGTGCCAGCAGTTACGGCGGACAGGGAAGGGGAAACACCATATATTTT. The chain joins TRBV6-6 to TRBJ1-3; 8 bases are shared with TRBD1. The CDR3 has 16 residues. Germline V gives CDR1 MNHNY, CDR2 SVGAGI (reference sequence). V lost 2 bases and J lost 4; bases outside the gene matches: 7.

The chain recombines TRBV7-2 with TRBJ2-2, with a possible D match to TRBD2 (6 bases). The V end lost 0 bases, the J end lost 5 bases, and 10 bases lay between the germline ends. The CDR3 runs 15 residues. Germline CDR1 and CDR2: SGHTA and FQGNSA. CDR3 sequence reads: CASSLAGRKTGELFF. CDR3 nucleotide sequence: TGTGCCAGCAGCTTAGCCGGGAGAAAGACCGGGGAGCTGTTTTTT.

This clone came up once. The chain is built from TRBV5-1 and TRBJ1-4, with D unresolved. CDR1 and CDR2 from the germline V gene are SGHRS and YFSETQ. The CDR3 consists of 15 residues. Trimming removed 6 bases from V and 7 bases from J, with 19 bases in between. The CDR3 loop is CASNTLGSRGEKLFF. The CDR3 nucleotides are TGCGCCAGCAACACTTTAGGAAGTAGAGGTGAAAAACTGTTTTTT.

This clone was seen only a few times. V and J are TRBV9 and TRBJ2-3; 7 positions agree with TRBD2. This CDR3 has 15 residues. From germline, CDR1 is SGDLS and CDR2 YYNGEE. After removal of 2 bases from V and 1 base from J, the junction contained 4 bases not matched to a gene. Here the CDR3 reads CASSVTSWGTDTQYF. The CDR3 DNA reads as TGTGCCAGCAGCGTGACTAGCTGGGGCACAGATACGCAGTATTTT.

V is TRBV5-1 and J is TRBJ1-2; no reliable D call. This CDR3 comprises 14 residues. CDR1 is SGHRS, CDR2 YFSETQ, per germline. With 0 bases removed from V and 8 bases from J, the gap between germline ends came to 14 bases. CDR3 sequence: CASSLDPGGPGYTF. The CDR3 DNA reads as TGCGCCAGCAGCTTGGATCCCGGAGGGCCGGGCTACACCTTC.

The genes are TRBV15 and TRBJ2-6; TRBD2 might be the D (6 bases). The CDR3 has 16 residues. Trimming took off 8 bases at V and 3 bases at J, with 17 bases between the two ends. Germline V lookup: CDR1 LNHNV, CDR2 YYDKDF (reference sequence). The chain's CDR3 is CATAHLWGDGANVLTF. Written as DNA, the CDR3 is TGTGCCACCGCCCACCTTTGGGGGGATGGGGCCAACGTCCTGACTTTC.

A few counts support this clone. The CDR3 DNA sequence: TGTGCCAGCAGCTCCCGGACTAGCGGGGTAAACTACGAGCAGTACTTC. Protein product: CASSSRTSGVNYEQYF. The chain uses TRBV21-1 and TRBJ2-7; the D call in the table, TRBD2, was not verified against the DNA. TRBV21-1 is an annotated pseudogene. The CDR3 length is 16 residues.

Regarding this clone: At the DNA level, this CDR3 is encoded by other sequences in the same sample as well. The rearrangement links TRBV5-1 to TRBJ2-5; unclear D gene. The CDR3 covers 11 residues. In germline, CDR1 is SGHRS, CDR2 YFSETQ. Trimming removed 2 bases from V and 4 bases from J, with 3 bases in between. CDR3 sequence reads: CASSFGETQYF. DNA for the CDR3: TGCGCCAGCAGCTTCGGAGAGACCCAGTACTTC.

The CDR3 DNA follows: TGTGCCAGCTCTAGTACAGGGTCTAGTGGCTACACCTTC. It encodes CASSSTGSSGYTF. This chain connects TRBV18 to TRBJ1-2; tentatively, D is TRBD1 (6 bases). Per the germline V gene, CDR1 is KGHSH and CDR2 is LQKENI. V shed 6 bases and J shed 7 bases, with 15 bases lying between them. CDR3 length equals 13 residues.

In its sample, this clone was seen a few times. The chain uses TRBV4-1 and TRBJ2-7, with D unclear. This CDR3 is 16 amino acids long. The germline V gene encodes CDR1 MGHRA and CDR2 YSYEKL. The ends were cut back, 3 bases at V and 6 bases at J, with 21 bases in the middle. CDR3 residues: CASSQKSSSVLSEQYF. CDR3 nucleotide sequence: TGCGCCAGCAGCCAGAAATCATCGTCGGTACTAAGCGAGCAGTACTTC.

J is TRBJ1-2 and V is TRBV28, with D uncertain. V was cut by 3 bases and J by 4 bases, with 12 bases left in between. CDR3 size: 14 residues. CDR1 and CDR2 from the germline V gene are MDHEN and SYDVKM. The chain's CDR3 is CASSLVRGSYGYTF. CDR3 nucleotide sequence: TGTGCCAGCAGTTTGGTTCGGGGATCCTATGGCTACACCTTC.